This is a list of T cell receptor beta chains from one sample in a study of CD8 T cells in ankylosing spondylitis. TCRdb processed the 5' RACE reads anew with MiXCR; each CDR3 protein has one entry. The table includes 300,000 to 350,000 distinct CDR3 sequences, around a tenth detected once. Sequencing was done on a sample of blood, either unsorted or a sorted T cell fraction (not recorded which). The origin of the receptors is a female donor with ankylosing spondylitis or in good health (not recorded which). Each CDR3 is given with its conserved first and last residue.

V: TRBV27; J: TRBJ1-2; length: 16; CDR3: CASSLSLSTGNYGYTF
V: TRBV20-1; J: TRBJ1-6; length: 15; CDR3: CSAGLYSVKNSPLHF
V: TRBV6-4; J: TRBJ2-7; length: 14; CDR3: CASIWDGPSYEQYF
V: TRBV27; J: TRBJ1-1; length: 15; CDR3: CASTRDRGLYTEAFF
V: TRBV5-1; J: TRBJ2-6; length: 16; CDR3: CASSPDRGSGANVLTF
V: TRBV30; J: TRBJ2-3; length: 18; CDR3: CAWSVRGSRSSSTDTQYF
V: TRBV4-2; J: TRBJ2-7; length: 15; CDR3: CASSQADRDSYEQYF
V: TRBV4-1; J: TRBJ1-6; length: 17; CDR3: CASSQDGQSSYNSPLHF
V: TRBV7-2; J: TRBJ2-1; length: 16; CDR3: CASSHFGLAGGNEQFF
V: TRBV20-1; J: TRBJ1-3; length: 13; CDR3: CSARGTGVDTIYF
V: TRBV20-1; J: TRBJ2-6; length: 16; CDR3: CSATTGRRTGANVLTF
V: TRBV7-9; J: TRBJ2-1; length: 14; CDR3: CASSPGTGWHEQFF
V: TRBV18; J: TRBJ2-5; length: 15; CDR3: CASSPPDNGEETQYF
V: TRBV28; J: TRBJ2-3; length: 17; CDR3: CASSLGGGRATTDTQYF
V: TRBV20-1; J: TRBJ2-3; length: 14; CDR3: CSARVSADTDTQYF
V: TRBV5-5; J: TRBJ1-6; length: 15; CDR3: CASSLAIVSRLPLHF
V: TRBV20-1; J: TRBJ2-2; length: 15; CDR3: CSASHSGVGTGELFF
V: TRBV5-1; J: TRBJ1-1; length: 14; CDR3: CASSLQGSGTEAFF
V: TRBV4-2; J: TRBJ1-5; length: 17; CDR3: CASSQGQTGNMYQPQHF
V: TRBV11-2; J: TRBJ2-4; length: 15; CDR3: CASSLGAGSKNIQYF
V: TRBV11-2; J: TRBJ2-1; length: 16; CDR3: CASSPLLAGENNEQFF
V: TRBV5-1; J: TRBJ1-1; length: 18; CDR3: CASSLAGRGADWNTEAFF